This T cell receptor beta chain appears in the sequencing data of a study of shared clonotypes between healthy human individuals. Regarding the study as a whole: Clonotype sharing levels among donors were expected to vary with sequencing depth.

The CDR3 is 17 residues long. V was trimmed by 2 bases and J by 4 bases, leaving 20 bases between them. Germline V CDR1 and CDR2: SGHAT, FQDESV (reference sequence). A note on this clone: Antigen: not known.

TCRdb's table, derived via immunoSEQ multiplex PCR, lists solely in-frame clones and lacks some. This table holds millions of clones, over 85% found once. The origin of this receptor is a man younger than 30 in good health. Sequences were obtained from naive CD4+ T cells sorted from blood. Indicated subset: CD45RA+ positively selected. The chain has TRBV11-1 and TRBJ2-5; TRBD2 might be the D (6 bases). CDR3 nucleotides: TGTGCCAGCAGCTTATTGGTCGGGGGATCCCTGGTAGAGACCCAGTACTTC. Amino acids: CASSLLVGGSLVETQYF.